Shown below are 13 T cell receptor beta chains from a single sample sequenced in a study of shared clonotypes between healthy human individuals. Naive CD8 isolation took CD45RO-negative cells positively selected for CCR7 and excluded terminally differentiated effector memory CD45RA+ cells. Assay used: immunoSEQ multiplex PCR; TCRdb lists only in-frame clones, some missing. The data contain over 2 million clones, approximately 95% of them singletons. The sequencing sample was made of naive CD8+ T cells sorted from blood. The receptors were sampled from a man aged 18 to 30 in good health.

The DNA of the CDR3 is TGCAGCGTTGAACCCGGGACAGATGACTACGAGCAGTACTTC. Protein product: CSVEPGTDDYEQYF. The rearrangement links TRBV29-1 to TRBJ2-7, with 7 bases fitting TRBD1. Germline V gene lookup returns CDR1 SQVTM and CDR2 ANQGSEA. The CDR3 extends over 14 amino acids. Trimming at V came to 2 bases and at J to 3 bases, leaving 7 bases not matched to a gene.

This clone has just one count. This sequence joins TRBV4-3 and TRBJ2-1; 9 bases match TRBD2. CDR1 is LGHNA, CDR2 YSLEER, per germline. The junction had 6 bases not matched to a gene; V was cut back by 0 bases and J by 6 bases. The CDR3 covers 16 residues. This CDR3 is CASSQDGGTSSNEQFF. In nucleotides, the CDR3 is TGCGCCAGCAGCCAAGATGGAGGGACTAGCAGCAATGAGCAGTTCTTC.

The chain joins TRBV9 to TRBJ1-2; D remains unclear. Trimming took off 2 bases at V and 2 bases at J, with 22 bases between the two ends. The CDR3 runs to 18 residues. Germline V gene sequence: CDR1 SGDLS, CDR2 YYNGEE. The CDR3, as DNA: TGTGCCAGCAGCGTCGCTTCAGTAGCTTTCCAGACCAACTATGGCTACACCTTC. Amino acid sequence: CASSVASVAFQTNYGYTF.

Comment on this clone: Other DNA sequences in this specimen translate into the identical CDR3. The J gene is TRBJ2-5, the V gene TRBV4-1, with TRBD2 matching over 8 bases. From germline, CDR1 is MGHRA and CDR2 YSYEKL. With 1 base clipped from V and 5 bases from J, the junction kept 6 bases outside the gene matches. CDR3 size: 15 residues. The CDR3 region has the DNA TGCGCCAGCAGCCAAGTACCGGGACTAGTGGAGACCCAGTACTTC. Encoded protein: CASSQVPGLVETQYF.

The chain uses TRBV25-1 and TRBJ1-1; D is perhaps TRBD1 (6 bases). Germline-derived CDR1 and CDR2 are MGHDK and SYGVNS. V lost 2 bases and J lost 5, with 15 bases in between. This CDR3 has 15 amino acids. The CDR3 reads CASSEDARGVTEAFF. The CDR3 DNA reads TGTGCCAGCAGTGAAGATGCCAGGGGCGTAACTGAAGCTTTCTTT.

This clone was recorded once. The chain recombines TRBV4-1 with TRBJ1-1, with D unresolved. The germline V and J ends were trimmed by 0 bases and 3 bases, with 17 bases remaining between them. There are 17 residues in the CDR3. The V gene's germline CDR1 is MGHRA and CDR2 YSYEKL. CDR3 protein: CASSQDGPYGVDTEAFF. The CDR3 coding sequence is TGCGCCAGCAGCCAAGATGGCCCCTACGGAGTGGACACTGAAGCTTTCTTT.

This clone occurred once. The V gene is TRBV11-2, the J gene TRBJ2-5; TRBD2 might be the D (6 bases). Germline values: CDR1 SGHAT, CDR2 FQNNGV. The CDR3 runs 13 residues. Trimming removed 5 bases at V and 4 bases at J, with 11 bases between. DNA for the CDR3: TGTGCCAGCAGCACGGGACTGGGAGAGACCCAGTACTTC. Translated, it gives CASSTGLGETQYF.

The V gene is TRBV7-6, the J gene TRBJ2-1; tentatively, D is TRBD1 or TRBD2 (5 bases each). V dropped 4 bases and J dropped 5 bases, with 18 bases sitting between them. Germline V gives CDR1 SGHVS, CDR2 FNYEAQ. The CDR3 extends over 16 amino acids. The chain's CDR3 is CASSSRPGTVDNEQFF. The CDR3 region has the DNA TGTGCCAGCAGCTCCCGGCCTGGGACGGTGGACAATGAGCAGTTCTTC.

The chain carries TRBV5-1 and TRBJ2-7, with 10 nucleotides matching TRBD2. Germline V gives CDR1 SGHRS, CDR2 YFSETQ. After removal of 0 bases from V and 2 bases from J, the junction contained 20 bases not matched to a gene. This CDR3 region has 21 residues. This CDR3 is CASSLAPFSSGGAEPTYEQYF. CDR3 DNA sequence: TGCGCCAGCAGCTTGGCCCCCTTTTCTAGCGGGGGAGCCGAACCCACCTACGAGCAGTACTTC.

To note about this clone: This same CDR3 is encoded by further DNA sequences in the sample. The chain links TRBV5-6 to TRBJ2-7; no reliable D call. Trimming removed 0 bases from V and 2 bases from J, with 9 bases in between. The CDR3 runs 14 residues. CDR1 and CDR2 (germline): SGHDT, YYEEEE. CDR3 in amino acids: CASSLAGSTYEQYF. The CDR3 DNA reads TGTGCCAGCAGCTTGGCGGGCTCTACCTACGAGCAGTACTTC.

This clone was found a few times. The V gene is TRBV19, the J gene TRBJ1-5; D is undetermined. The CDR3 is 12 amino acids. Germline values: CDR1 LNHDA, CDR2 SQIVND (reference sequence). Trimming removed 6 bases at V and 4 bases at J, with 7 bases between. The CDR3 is CASSTGNQPQHF. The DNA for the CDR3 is TGTGCCAGTAGCACGGGGAATCAGCCCCAGCATTTT.

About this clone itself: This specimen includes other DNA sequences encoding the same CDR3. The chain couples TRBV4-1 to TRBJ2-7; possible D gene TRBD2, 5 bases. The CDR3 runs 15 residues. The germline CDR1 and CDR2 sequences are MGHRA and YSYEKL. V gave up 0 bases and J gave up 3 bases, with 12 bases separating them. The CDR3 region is CASSQEADSSYEQYF. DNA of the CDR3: TGCGCCAGCAGCCAAGAGGCGGACTCGAGCTACGAGCAGTACTTC.

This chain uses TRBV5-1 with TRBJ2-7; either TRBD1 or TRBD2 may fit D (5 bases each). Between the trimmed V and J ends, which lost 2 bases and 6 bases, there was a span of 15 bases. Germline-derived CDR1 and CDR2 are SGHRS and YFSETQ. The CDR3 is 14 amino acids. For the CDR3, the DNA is TGCGCCAGCAGCTTACTCTCTGTTGGGGGCGAGCAGTACTTC. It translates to CASSLLSVGGEQYF. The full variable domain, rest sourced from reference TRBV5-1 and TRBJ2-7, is KAGVTQTPRYLIKTRGQQVTLSCSPISGHRSVSWYQQTPGQGLQFLFEYFSETQRNKGNFPGRFSGRQFSNSRSEMNVSTLELGDSALYLCASSLLSVGGEQYFGPGTRLTVT.